This T cell receptor beta chain was recorded in a study of response to subunit inactivated influenza vaccine. One entry per CDR3 protein results from TCRdb running MiXCR on the RT-PCR reads. The sample holds 150,000 or so distinct CDR3 sequences; approximately 11% are singletons and the top ten take around 11%. This clonotype was detected many times. What it binds is not known. From germline, CDR1 is MNHEY and CDR2 SVGAGI. The CDR3 has 15 amino acids. J was trimmed by 6 bases and V by 2 bases; bases with no gene match: 6. Notes on the study in general: Few additional T cells are recruited per seasonal influenza vaccination, authors suggested.

The source material was non-naive T cells sorted from PBMCs, sampled roughly 6 weeks after vaccination. The chain employs TRBV6-5 and TRBJ2-1; 8 nucleotides align to TRBD1. This receptor was taken from a man in his forties or fifties who received an inactivated influenza vaccine. The CDR3 loop reads CASSYIRGRPNEQFF. As DNA, the CDR3 is TGTGCCAGCAGTTACATCAGGGGGCGTCCCAATGAGCAGTTCTTC.